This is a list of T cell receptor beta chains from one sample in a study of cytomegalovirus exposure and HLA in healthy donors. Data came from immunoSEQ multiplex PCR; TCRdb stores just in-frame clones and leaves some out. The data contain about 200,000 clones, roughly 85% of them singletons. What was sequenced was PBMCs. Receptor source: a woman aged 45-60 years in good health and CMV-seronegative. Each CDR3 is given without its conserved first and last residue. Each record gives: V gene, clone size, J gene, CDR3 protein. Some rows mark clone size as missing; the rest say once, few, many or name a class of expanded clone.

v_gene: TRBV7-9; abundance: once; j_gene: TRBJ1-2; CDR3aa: ASSLRGYYGYT
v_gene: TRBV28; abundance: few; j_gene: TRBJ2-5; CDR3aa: ASSLRGTDQQETQY
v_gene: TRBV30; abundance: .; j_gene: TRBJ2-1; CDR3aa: AWSSGLAGGPGNEQF
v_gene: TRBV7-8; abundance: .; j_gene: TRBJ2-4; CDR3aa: ASSSGQADIQY
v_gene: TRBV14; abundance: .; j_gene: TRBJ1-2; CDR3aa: ASSHPGSTGVYGYT
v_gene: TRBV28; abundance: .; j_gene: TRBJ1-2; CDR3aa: ASSPGQGRGYT
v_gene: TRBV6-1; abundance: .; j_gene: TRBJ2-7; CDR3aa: ASSENLYSGRGSYEQY
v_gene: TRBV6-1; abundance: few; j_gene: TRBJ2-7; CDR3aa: ASSEPGGRGYEQY
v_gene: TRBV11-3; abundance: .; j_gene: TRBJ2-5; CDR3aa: ASSLHPGPQETQY
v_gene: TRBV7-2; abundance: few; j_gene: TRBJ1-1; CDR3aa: ASSQVESYLGQGTEAF
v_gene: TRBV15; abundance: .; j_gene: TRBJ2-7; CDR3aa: ATSRDFRPSGGYEQY
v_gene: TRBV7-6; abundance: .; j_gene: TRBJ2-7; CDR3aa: ASSLEDRGYEQY
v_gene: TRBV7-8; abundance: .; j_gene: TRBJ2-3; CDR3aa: ASLLLTGGTDTQY
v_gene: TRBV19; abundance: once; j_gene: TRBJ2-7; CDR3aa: ASGPASSYEQY
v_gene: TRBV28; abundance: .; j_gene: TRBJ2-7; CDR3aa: ASSLTSRGWD
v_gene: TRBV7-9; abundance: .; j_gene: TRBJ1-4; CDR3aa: ASSLPPLDREGEKLF
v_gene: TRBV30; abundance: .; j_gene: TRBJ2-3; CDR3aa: ASTGALTDTQY
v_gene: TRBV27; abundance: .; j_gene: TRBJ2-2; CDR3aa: ASSLYRRSGELF
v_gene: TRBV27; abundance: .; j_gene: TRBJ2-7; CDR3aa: ASSVSTGVSYEQY
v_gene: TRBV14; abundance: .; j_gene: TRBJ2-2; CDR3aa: ASSQDFYTGELF
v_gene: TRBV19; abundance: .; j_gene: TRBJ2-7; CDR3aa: ASSIIAGVIPYEQY
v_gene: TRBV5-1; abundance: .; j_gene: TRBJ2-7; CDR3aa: ASSLDARDYEQY
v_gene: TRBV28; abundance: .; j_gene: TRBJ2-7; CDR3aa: ASRVETGQY
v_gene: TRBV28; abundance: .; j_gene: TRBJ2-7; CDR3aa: ASSHLQGAAHRNEQY
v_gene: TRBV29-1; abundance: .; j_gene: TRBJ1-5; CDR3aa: SVVTGLNQPQH
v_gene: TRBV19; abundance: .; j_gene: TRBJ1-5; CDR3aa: ASSILRGQSNQPQH
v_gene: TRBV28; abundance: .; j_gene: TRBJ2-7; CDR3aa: ASSLLGVTYEQY
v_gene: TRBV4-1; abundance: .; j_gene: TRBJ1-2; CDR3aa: ASSHITGDGYT
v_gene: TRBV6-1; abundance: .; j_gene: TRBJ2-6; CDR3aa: ASSAGSGYSGANVLT